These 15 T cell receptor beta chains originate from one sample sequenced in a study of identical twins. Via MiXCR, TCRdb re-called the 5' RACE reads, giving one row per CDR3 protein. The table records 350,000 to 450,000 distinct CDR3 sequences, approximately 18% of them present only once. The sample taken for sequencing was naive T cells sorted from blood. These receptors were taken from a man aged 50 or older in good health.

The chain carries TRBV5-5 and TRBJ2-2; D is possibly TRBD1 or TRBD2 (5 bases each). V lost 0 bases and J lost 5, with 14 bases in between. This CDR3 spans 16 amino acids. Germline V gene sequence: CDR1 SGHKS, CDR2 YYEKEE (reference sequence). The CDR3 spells CASSLAPGPRTGELFF. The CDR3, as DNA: TGTGCCAGCAGCTTGGCTCCGGGACCGAGGACCGGGGAGCTGTTTTTT.

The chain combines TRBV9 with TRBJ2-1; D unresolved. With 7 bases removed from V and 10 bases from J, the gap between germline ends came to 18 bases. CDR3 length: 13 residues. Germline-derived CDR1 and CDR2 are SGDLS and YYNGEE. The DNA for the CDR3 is TGTGCCAGCCAGTCGCAAGGCCCGACAGAGCAGTTCTTC. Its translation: CASQSQGPTEQFF.

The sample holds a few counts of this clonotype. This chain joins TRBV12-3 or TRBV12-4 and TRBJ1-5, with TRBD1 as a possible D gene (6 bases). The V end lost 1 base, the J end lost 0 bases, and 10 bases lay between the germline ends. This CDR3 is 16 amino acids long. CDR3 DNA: TGTGCCAGCAGTTTAGTCAGGGGCCCTAGCAATCAGCCCCAGCATTTT. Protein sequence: CASSLVRGPSNQPQHF.

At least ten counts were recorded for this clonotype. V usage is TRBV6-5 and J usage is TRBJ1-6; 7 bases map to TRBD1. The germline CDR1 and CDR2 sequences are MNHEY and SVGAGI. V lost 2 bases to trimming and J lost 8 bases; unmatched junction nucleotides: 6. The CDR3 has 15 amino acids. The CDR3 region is CASSYGDRAHSPLHF. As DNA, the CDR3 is TGTGCCAGCAGTTACGGGGACAGAGCCCATTCACCCCTCCACTTT.

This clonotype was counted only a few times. The CDR3 nucleotides read TGTGCCAGCAGTTACCTTAGGAGTAGCGGGGGGGCCCAGTACTTC. Translating gives CASSYLRSSGGAQYF. The rearrangement joins TRBV6-2 or TRBV6-3 to TRBJ2-5; 11 bases map to TRBD2. This CDR3 region has 15 residues. The junction had 8 bases not matched to a gene; V was cut back by 2 bases and J by 9 bases. Looked up from germline, CDR1 is MNHEY and CDR2 is SVGEGT.

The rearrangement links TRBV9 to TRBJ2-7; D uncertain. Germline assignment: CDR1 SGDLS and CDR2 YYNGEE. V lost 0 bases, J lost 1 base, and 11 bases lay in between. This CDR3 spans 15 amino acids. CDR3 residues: CASSVGPPPSYEQYF. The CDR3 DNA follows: TGTGCCAGCAGCGTAGGACCGCCACCTTCCTACGAGCAGTACTTC.

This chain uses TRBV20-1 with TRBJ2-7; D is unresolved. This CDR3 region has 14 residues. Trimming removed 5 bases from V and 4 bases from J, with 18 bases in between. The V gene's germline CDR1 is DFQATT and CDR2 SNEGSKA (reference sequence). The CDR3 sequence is CSAVDARLPYEQYF. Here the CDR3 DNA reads TGCAGTGCTGTAGACGCCCGGTTACCTTACGAGCAGTACTTC.

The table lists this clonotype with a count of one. The CDR3 region is CASSLYGANVLTF. CDR3 nucleotide sequence: TGTGCCAGCAGTCTGTACGGGGCCAACGTCCTGACTTTC. The chain couples TRBV25-1 to TRBJ2-6; D is ambiguous. V was clipped by 5 bases and J by 4 bases, with 6 bases between them. The V gene's germline CDR1 is MGHDK and CDR2 SYGVNS. The length of the CDR3 is 13 residues.

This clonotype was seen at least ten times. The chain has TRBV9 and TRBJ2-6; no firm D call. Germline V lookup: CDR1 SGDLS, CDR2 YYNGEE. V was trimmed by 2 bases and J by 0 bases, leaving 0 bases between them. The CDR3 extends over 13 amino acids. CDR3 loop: CASSVSGANVLTF. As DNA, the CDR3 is TGTGCCAGCAGCGTCTCTGGGGCCAACGTCCTGACTTTC.

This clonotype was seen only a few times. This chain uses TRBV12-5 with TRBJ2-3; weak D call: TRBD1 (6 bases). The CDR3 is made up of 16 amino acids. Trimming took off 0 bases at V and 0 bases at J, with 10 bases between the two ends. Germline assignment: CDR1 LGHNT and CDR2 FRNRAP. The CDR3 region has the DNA TGTGCTAGTGGTTTGGTTTTAGGGGGTAGCACAGATACGCAGTATTTT. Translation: CASGLVLGGSTDTQYF.

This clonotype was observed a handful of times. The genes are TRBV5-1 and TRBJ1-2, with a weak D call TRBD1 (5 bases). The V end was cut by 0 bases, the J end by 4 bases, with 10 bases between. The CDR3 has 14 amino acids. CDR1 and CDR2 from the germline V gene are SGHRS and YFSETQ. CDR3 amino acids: CASSLVGAGYGYTF. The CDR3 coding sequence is TGCGCCAGCAGCTTGGTAGGGGCAGGCTATGGCTACACCTTC.

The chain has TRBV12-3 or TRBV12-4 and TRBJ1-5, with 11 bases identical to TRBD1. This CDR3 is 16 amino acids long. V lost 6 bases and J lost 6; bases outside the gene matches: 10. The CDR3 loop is CASSPAGQGAVQPQHF. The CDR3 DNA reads TGTGCCAGCAGCCCCGCAGGACAGGGGGCCGTTCAGCCCCAGCATTTT.

Here the CDR3 DNA reads TGTGCCAGCAGTCGGGCCGCGGCGGAGACCCAGTACTTC. Translated, it gives CASSRAAAETQYF. The chain is built from TRBV6-6 and TRBJ2-5; no definite D call. This CDR3 has 13 residues. Deletions cut 5 bases from V and 5 bases from J, with 12 bases between. Germline V CDR1 and CDR2: MNHNY, SVGAGI (reference sequence).

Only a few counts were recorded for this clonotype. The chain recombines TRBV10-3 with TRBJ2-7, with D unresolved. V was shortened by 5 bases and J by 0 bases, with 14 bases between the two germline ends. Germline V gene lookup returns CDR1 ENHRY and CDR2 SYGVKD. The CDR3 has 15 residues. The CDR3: CAISIAEPSSYEQYF. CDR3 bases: TGTGCCATCAGTATCGCGGAGCCTTCCTCCTACGAGCAGTACTTC.

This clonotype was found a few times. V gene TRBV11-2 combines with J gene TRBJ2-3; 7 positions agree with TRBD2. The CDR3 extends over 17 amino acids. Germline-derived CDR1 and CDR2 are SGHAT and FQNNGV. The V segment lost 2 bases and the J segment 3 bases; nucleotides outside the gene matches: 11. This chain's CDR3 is CASSLSTRGRATDTQYF. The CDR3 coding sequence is TGTGCCAGCAGCTTATCGACTAGAGGGAGGGCAACAGATACGCAGTATTTT.